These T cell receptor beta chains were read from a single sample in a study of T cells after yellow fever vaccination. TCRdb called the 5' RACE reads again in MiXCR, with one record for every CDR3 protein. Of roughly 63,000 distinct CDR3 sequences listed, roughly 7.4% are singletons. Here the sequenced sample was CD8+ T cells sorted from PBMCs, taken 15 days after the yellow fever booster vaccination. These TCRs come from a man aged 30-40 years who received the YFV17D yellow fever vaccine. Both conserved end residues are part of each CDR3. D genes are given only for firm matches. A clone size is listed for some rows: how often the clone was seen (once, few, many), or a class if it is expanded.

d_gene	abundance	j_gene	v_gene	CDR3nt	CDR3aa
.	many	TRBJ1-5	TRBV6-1	TGTGCCAGCAGTGAAGGGATTCCTTATCAGCCCCAGCATTTT	CASSEGIPYQPQHF
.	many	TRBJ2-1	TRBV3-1	TGTGCCAGCAGCCAAGGCGGCGACGATGAGCAGTTCTTC	CASSQGGDDEQFF
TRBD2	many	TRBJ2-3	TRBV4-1	TGCGCCAGCAGCCAAGATGCGGGAGGGGCCCCGCGCGGCACAGATACGCAGTATTTT	CASSQDAGGAPRGTDTQYF
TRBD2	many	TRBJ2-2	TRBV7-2	TGTGCCAGCAGCTCAACTAGCGGGCGCTTCACCGGGGAGCTGTTTTTT	CASSSTSGRFTGELFF
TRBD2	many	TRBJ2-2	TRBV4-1	TGCGCCAGCAGACTGGGACTAGCCTTAAACACCGGGGAGCTGTTTTTT	CASRLGLALNTGELFF
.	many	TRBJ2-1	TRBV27	TGTGCCAGCAGTTTCGGGACCGATGAGCAGTTCTTC	CASSFGTDEQFF
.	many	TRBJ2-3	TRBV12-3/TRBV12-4	TGTGCCACTCAACCCACAGATACGCAGTATTTT	CATQPTDTQYF
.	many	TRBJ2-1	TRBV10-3	TGTGCCATCAGTGAGACCCCAGCGATTGAGCAGTTCTTC	CAISETPAIEQFF
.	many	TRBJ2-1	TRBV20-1	TGCAGTGCAGGGGAGTCGTACTCCTCGTGGAATGAGCAGTTCTTC	CSAGESYSSWNEQFF
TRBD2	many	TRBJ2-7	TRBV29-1	TGCAGCGTTGAGTTTGCGGGGGGACCAAACTACGAGCAGTACTTC	CSVEFAGGPNYEQYF
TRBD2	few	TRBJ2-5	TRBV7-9	TGTGCCAGCAGTAAACTAGCGGGAAGCGAAGAGACCCAGTACTTC	CASSKLAGSEETQYF
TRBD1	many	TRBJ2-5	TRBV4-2	TGTGCCAGCAGTCAATTTACAGGGGAGGAGACCCAGTACTTC	CASSQFTGEETQYF
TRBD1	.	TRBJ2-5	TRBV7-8	TGTGCCAGCAGCTACCGGGACAGACCCCAAGAGACCCAGTACTTC	CASSYRDRPQETQYF
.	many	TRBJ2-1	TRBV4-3	TGCGCCAGCAGCCCCACGGTGGCGCCCTACAATGAGCAGTTCTTC	CASSPTVAPYNEQFF
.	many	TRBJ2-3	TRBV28	TGTGCCAGCAGTTTGTCGGGGGAAACAGATACGCAGTATTTT	CASSLSGETDTQYF
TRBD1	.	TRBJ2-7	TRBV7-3	TGTGCCAGCAGCCCCACCGGGACAGGGGGCTACGAGCAGTACTTC	CASSPTGTGGYEQYF
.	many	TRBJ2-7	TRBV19	TGTGCCAGTAGAGCGTCTGGAGAGCAGTACTTC	CASRASGEQYF
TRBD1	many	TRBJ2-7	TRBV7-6	TGTGCCAGCAGCTTAGGACAGGGTGACGAGCAGTACTTC	CASSLGQGDEQYF
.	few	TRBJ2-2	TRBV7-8	TGTGCCAGCAGCGATAGACCCCCAGAGACGGGCGGGGAGCTGTTTTTT	CASSDRPPETGGELFF
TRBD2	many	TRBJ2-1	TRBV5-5	TGTGCCAGCAGCCCCCCCGGAGCGGGAGGGTACAATGAGCAGTTCTTC	CASSPPGAGGYNEQFF
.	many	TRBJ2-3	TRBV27	TGTGCCAGCAGTGCCTTTCAACTAGTCACAGATACGCAGTATTTT	CASSAFQLVTDTQYF
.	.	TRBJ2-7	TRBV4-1	TGCGCCAGCAGCCAGGGGTTGGGCGGCGAGCAGTACTTC	CASSQGLGGEQYF
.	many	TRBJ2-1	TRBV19	TGTGCCAGTAGTATGGGACCCACGGGAAATGAGCAGTTCTTC	CASSMGPTGNEQFF
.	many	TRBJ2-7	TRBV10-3	TGTGCCATCGGTTCGAGCTACGAGCAGTACTTC	CAIGSSYEQYF
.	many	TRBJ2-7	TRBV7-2	TGTGCCAGCAGCTCCCCAGGGGATAACGAGCAGTACTTC	CASSSPGDNEQYF
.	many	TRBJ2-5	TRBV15	TGTGCCACCAGTGTGGGCAGGGCGGAGGAGACCCAGTACTTC	CATSVGRAEETQYF
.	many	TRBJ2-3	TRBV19	TGTGCCAGTAGTAAGGCATTCGTCACAGATACGCAGTATTTT	CASSKAFVTDTQYF
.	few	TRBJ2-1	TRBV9	TGTGCCAGCAGCGCCCGGACAGATTACAATGAGCAGTTCTTC	CASSARTDYNEQFF
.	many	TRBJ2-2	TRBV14	TGTGCCAGCAGCCAAGGGACTTATAAACATCCCGGGGAGCTGTTTTTT	CASSQGTYKHPGELFF
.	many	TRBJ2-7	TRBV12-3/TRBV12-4	TGTGCCAGCAGTCCTGGTCCCGGACGGGCAACCTACGAGCAGTACTTC	CASSPGPGRATYEQYF
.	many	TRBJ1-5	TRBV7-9	TGTGCCAGCAGCTTAGGTCGTAGGACAGTAAATCAGCCCCAGCATTTT	CASSLGRRTVNQPQHF
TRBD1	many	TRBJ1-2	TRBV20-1	TGCAGTGCTCCGGACAGGGGGCCTTTTCTGGATGGCTACACCTTC	CSAPDRGPFLDGYTF
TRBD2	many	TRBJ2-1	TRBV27	TGTGCCAGTACCCTCGGGACTACCCAACCCGGGACCGATGAGCAGTTCTTC	CASTLGTTQPGTDEQFF
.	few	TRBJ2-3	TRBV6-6	TGTGCCACCACGAGGGGCCGCACAGATACGCAGTATTTT	CATTRGRTDTQYF
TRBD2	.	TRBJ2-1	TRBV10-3	TGTGCCATCAGTGACGTACTAGCGGATCACTACAATGAGCAGTTCTTC	CAISDVLADHYNEQFF
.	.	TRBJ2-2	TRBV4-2	TGTGCCAGGGGCCCCGGGCTAGCGCAAGCCCGGGACGGGGAGCTGTTTTTT	CARGPGLAQARDGELFF
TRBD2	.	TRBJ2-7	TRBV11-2	TGTGCCAGCAGCCCGCCGGGACTAGCTTACGAGCAGTACTTC	CASSPPGLAYEQYF
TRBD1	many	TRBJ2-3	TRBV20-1	TGCAGTGCAGGGGGACAGGGTAGCACAGATACGCAGTATTTT	CSAGGQGSTDTQYF
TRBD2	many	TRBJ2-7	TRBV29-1	TGCAGCGTTGAGAGCGGGAGATCCCACGAGCAGTACTTC	CSVESGRSHEQYF
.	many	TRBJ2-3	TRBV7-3	TGTGCCAGCAGTACGTGGGAGGCAGATACGCAGTATTTT	CASSTWEADTQYF
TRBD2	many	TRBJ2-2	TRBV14	TGTGCCAGCAGCCCCCCCCTCGGGACTAGCGGGAGTCGGGTCACCGGGGAGCTGTTTTTT	CASSPPLGTSGSRVTGELFF
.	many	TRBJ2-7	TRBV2	TGTGCCAGCAGATGGAGGGGACAGAACGAGCAGTACTTC	CASRWRGQNEQYF
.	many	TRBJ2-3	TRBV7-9	TGTGCCAGCAGCTTACGGATTGGAGATACGCAGTATTTT	CASSLRIGDTQYF
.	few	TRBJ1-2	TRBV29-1	TGCAGCGTTGAAATAGAGACCGGGTCCGAGGCCTTC	CSVEIETGSEAF
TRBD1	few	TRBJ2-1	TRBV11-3	TGTGCCAGCAGTCCAAGAACAGGGGGGAATTATTACAATGAGCAGTTCTTC	CASSPRTGGNYYNEQFF
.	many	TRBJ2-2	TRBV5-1	TGCGCCGCGGCTCGGGGTGGAGACACCGGGGAGCTGTTTTTT	CAAARGGDTGELFF
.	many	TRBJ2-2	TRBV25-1	TGTGCCAGCAGTGAATATGTGGGTGGGGCGTACACCGGGGAGCTGTTTTTT	CASSEYVGGAYTGELFF
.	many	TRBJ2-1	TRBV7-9	TGTGCCAGCAGCCGCCGAGGGGGGCGGGGGACCTACAATGAGCAGTTCTTC	CASSRRGGRGTYNEQFF
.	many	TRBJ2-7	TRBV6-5	TGTGCCAGCAGTTACTTCACCCGGGGGTCCTACGAGCAGTACTTC	CASSYFTRGSYEQYF
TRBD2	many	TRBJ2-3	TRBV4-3	TGCGCCAGCAGCCACGCCTCTAGCGGGAGAACAGATACGCAGTATTTT	CASSHASSGRTDTQYF
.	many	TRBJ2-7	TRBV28	TGTGCCAGCAGTACTCCTGCCTTAATGGGGGCATACGAGCAGTACTTC	CASSTPALMGAYEQYF
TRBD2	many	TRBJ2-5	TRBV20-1	TGCAGTGCTAGAGTACTAGCGGGAGTCGAGACCCAGTACTTC	CSARVLAGVETQYF
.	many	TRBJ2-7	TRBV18	TGTGCCAGCTCACCATCCGGGGCCTACGAGCAGTACTTC	CASSPSGAYEQYF
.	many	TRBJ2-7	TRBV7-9	TGTGCCAGCAGCTTTCTTCAGGTCGACGAGCAGTACTTC	CASSFLQVDEQYF